These T cell receptor beta chains were read from a single sample in a study of cytomegalovirus exposure and HLA in healthy donors. Using immunoSEQ multiplex PCR, the repertoire was profiled, and TCRdb retains in-frame clones only, with some absent. The table lists roughly 100,000 clones, about 80% of them singletons. Specimen: PBMCs. Every receptor here comes from a man aged 25 to 40 in good health and CMV-seronegative. Both conserved end residues are part of each CDR3. D genes are given only for firm matches. Clone size is stated in some rows and not others, as once, few, many or a class when expanded.

clone size: NA
D gene: TRBD1
V gene: TRBV19
J gene: TRBJ2-7
CDR3 protein: CASSRDAGTGGYEQYF
CDR3 DNA: TGTGCCAGTAGTAGAGATGCCGGGACAGGGGGCTACGAGCAGTACTTC

clone size: NA
D gene: TRBD1
V gene: TRBV27
J gene: TRBJ1-2
CDR3 protein: CASSDRGEGYTF
CDR3 DNA: TGTGCCAGCAGCGACAGGGGAGAGGGCTACACCTTC

clone size: NA
D gene: TRBD1
V gene: TRBV7-3
J gene: TRBJ1-2
CDR3 protein: CASSPTTGGVGGYTF
CDR3 DNA: TGTGCCAGCAGCCCCACGACAGGGGGGGTTGGTGGCTACACCTTC

clone size: NA
D gene: NA
V gene: TRBV4-2
J gene: TRBJ1-6
CDR3 protein: CASSQDAGRDHNSPLHF
CDR3 DNA: TGTGCCAGCAGCCAAGATGCTGGGAGGGATCATAATTCACCCCTCCACTTT

clone size: NA
D gene: NA
V gene: TRBV4-1
J gene: TRBJ1-5
CDR3 protein: CASSQRTQGWNQPQHF
CDR3 DNA: TGCGCCAGCAGCCAACGGACACAGGGATGGAATCAGCCCCAGCATTTT

clone size: once
D gene: TRBD2
V gene: TRBV6-5
J gene: TRBJ2-3
CDR3 protein: CASSNTLAGANTQYF
CDR3 DNA: TGTGCCAGCAGCAATACCTTAGCGGGAGCGAATACGCAGTATTTT

clone size: NA
D gene: TRBD2
V gene: TRBV7-2
J gene: TRBJ2-7
CDR3 protein: CASSLGLAAYEQYF
CDR3 DNA: TGTGCCAGCAGCCTAGGACTAGCGGCCTACGAGCAGTACTTC

clone size: NA
D gene: NA
V gene: TRBV6-5
J gene: TRBJ2-7
CDR3 protein: CASSPGQTYEQYF
CDR3 DNA: TGTGCCAGCAGCCCAGGACAGACCTACGAGCAGTACTTC

clone size: once
D gene: NA
V gene: TRBV4-1
J gene: TRBJ1-2
CDR3 protein: CASSQGAGAYGYTF
CDR3 DNA: TGCGCCAGCAGCCAAGGGGCAGGGGCCTATGGCTACACCTTC

clone size: NA
D gene: NA
V gene: TRBV7-8
J gene: TRBJ2-7
CDR3 protein: CASSFRGESSYEQYF
CDR3 DNA: TGTGCCAGCAGCTTTCGAGGTGAAAGCTCCTACGAGCAGTACTTC

clone size: NA
D gene: NA
V gene: TRBV5-1
J gene: TRBJ2-4
CDR3 protein: CASSRGGGFGSDIQYF
CDR3 DNA: TGCGCCAGCAGTCGGGGAGGAGGTTTTGGTTCGGACATTCAGTACTTC

clone size: few
D gene: NA
V gene: TRBV7-7
J gene: TRBJ2-3
CDR3 protein: CASSANSTDTQYF
CDR3 DNA: TGTGCCAGCAGCGCGAATAGCACAGATACGCAGTATTTT

clone size: NA
D gene: TRBD2
V gene: TRBV7-2
J gene: TRBJ2-7
CDR3 protein: CASSLSGGTYEQYF
CDR3 DNA: TGTGCCAGCAGCTTATCGGGGGGTACCTACGAGCAGTACTTC

clone size: NA
D gene: NA
V gene: TRBV5-4
J gene: TRBJ1-2
CDR3 protein: CASSLQQGLHGYTF
CDR3 DNA: TGTGCCAGCAGTTTGCAACAGGGTCTGCATGGCTACACCTTC

clone size: NA
D gene: NA
V gene: TRBV6-5
J gene: TRBJ1-6
CDR3 protein: CASSYSGTPNSPLHF
CDR3 DNA: TGTGCCAGCAGTTACTCTGGGACACCTAATTCACCCCTCCACTTT